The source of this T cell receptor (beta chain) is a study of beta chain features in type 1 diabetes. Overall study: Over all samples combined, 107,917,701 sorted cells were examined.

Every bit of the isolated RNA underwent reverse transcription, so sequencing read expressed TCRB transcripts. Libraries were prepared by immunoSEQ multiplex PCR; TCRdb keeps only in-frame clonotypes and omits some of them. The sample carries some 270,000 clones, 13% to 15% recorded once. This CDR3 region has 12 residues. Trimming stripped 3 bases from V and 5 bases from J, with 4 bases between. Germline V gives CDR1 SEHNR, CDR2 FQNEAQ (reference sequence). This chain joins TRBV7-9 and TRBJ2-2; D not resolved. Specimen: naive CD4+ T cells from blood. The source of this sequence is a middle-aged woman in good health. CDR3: CASSLATGELFF. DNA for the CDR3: TGTGCCAGCAGCTTGGCTACCGGGGAGCTGTTTTTT.